This T cell receptor beta chain was identified in a study of blood T cell repertoires in COVID-19. Study information: Acute and convalescent COVID-19 samples came from the United States, Italy and Spain. T cells, B-cell-depleted T cells, or PBMCs provided the cDNA or gDNA that served as material.

Measured with immunoSEQ multiplex PCR; TCRdb has only the in-frame clones, and not every one. This sample has 10,000 to 15,000 clones, with roughly 82% found just once. Trimming cost V 3 bases and J 6 bases; bases outside gene matches: 8. CDR1 and CDR2 (germline): GTSNPN, SVGIG (reference sequence). CDR3 size: 15 residues. The rearrangement links TRBV30 to TRBJ1-6; TRBD1 matches at 7 bases. The receptor's source is a human donor in a cohort sampled during active COVID-19. Sequencing input: peripheral blood. The CDR3 reads CAWRLGDRVNSPLHF. The CDR3 region has the DNA TGTGCCTGGAGATTAGGAGACAGGGTTAATTCACCCCTCCACTTT.